Listed below are T cell receptor beta chains from one sample, sequenced in a study of low-dose radiotherapy and immunotherapy resistance in tumors. MiXCR, applied by TCRdb to the reads, yields one record per CDR3 protein. This repertoire shows tens of thousands of distinct CDR3 sequences, about 12% found once; its top ten account for approximately 6.2%. The sequencing here drew on PBMCs, taken before treatment. The receptors here all came from a female donor with ovarian cancer. CDR3s include the opening cysteine and the closing phenylalanine or tryptophan. The D gene is left open where the match is weak. Only some rows state a clone size, as once, few, many or a class for expanded clones.

D gene,V gene,J gene,clone size,CDR3 protein,CDR3 DNA
TRBD1,TRBV15,TRBJ1-2,many,CATSRDPSDRVDYGYTF,TGTGCCACCAGCAGAGACCCATCGGACAGGGTTGACTATGGCTACACCTTC
.,TRBV20-1,TRBJ2-3,.,CSAREVVGTDTQYF,TGCAGTGCTAGAGAAGTAGTGGGCACAGATACGCAGTATTTT
TRBD1,TRBV27,TRBJ2-5,many,CASSLPGQGWETQYF,TGTGCCAGCAGTCTGCCGGGACAGGGGTGGGAGACCCAGTACTTC
TRBD1,TRBV9,TRBJ2-7,many,CASSVWTGEGEQYF,TGTGCCAGCAGCGTTTGGACAGGGGAGGGCGAGCAGTACTTC
.,TRBV6-2/TRBV6-3,TRBJ2-4,many,CASSYSSLAKNIQYF,TGTGCCAGCAGTTACTCTTCCTTAGCCAAAAACATTCAGTACTTC
TRBD1,TRBV27,TRBJ1-4,many,CASSPRGQGTNEKLFF,TGTGCCAGCAGTCCCCGGGGACAGGGTACTAATGAAAAACTGTTTTTT
.,TRBV5-1,TRBJ2-2,many,CASSLVSGGELFF,TGCGCCAGCAGCTTGGTTTCCGGCGGGGAGCTGTTTTTT
TRBD2,TRBV10-3,TRBJ2-5,many,CAISESGREGETQYF,TGTGCCATCAGTGAGTCGGGCAGGGAGGGAGAGACCCAGTACTTC
.,TRBV10-3,TRBJ1-3,.,CAIRTQDSGNTIYF,TGTGCCATCAGGACCCAGGACTCTGGAAACACCATATATTTT
TRBD2,TRBV3-1,TRBJ2-1,.,CASSHAGGSYNEQFF,TGTGCCAGCAGCCACGCGGGAGGCTCCTACAATGAGCAGTTCTTC
.,TRBV5-1,TRBJ2-3,many,CASSLGSDTQYF,TGCGCCAGCAGCTTGGGATCAGATACGCAGTATTTT
TRBD1,TRBV5-1,TRBJ2-2,many,CASSAGTGYTGELFF,TGCGCCAGCAGTGCCGGGACAGGGTACACCGGGGAGCTGTTTTTT
TRBD1,TRBV12-3/TRBV12-4,TRBJ1-1,.,CASRDRVGTEAFF,TGTGCCAGCAGGGACAGGGTGGGCACTGAAGCTTTCTTT
.,TRBV10-2,TRBJ2-7,many,CASSDLTSYEQYF,TGCGCCAGCAGCGACCTTACTAGCTACGAGCAGTACTTC
TRBD2,TRBV3-1,TRBJ2-1,many,CASSRGLAGVTYNEQFF,TGTGCCAGCAGCCGAGGACTAGCGGGGGTTACTTACAATGAGCAGTTCTTC
TRBD1,TRBV27,TRBJ1-1,many,CATSEHGTGAEAFF,TGTGCCACCAGTGAGCACGGGACAGGTGCTGAAGCTTTCTTT
TRBD1,TRBV19,TRBJ1-2,many,CATMDRGSSYGYTF,TGTGCCACCATGGACAGGGGGAGTAGCTATGGCTACACCTTC
TRBD1,TRBV5-1,TRBJ2-7,many,CASSLGQDSYEQYF,TGCGCCAGCAGCCTCGGACAGGACTCCTACGAGCAGTACTTC
.,TRBV2,TRBJ2-7,many,CASSPQYEQYF,TGTGCCAGCAGCCCTCAGTACGAGCAGTACTTC
TRBD2,TRBV29-1,TRBJ2-3,many,CSGLGGSDTQYF,TGCAGCGGTTTGGGGGGGTCAGATACGCAGTATTTT
.,TRBV19,TRBJ2-1,many,CASTQGGGWEAYNEQFF,TGTGCCAGCACCCAAGGGGGGGGCTGGGAGGCTTACAATGAGCAGTTCTTC
.,TRBV9,TRBJ2-4,many,CASSVGQGWDPAKNIQYF,TGTGCCAGCAGCGTAGGTCAGGGGTGGGACCCAGCCAAAAACATTCAGTACTTC
TRBD2,TRBV9,TRBJ2-5,many,CASSVGLGGGETQYF,TGTGCCAGCAGCGTGGGACTAGGCGGCGGGGAGACCCAGTACTTC
.,TRBV10-3,TRBJ2-3,many,CAITPDGLGDTQYF,TGTGCCATCACTCCAGACGGGCTGGGAGATACGCAGTATTTT
.,TRBV30,TRBJ1-1,.,CAWSVLGGSTEAFF,TGTGCCTGGAGTGTACTGGGAGGGAGCACTGAAGCTTTCTTT
.,TRBV9,TRBJ1-1,many,CASSVAYGQTKNTEAFF,TGTGCCAGCAGCGTAGCGTATGGGCAGACCAAGAACACTGAAGCTTTCTTT
TRBD2,TRBV9,TRBJ2-5,many,CASSGSGRSGETQYF,TGTGCCAGCAGCGGTAGCGGGAGATCTGGAGAGACCCAGTACTTC
TRBD1,TRBV19,TRBJ1-5,many,CASSISRQGGSNQPQHF,TGTGCCAGTAGTATCTCTAGACAGGGCGGCAGCAATCAGCCCCAGCATTTT
.,TRBV6-6,TRBJ1-1,many,CASSYLGESEAFF,TGTGCCAGCAGTTACTTGGGGGAGTCTGAAGCTTTCTTT
.,TRBV20-1,TRBJ2-2,many,CSAMGYSGQGINTGELFF,TGCAGTGCTATGGGGTATTCCGGGCAGGGGATAAACACCGGGGAGCTGTTTTTT
.,TRBV12-3/TRBV12-4,TRBJ2-7,.,CASSLETEQYF,TGTGCCAGCAGTTTGGAAACCGAGCAGTACTTC
TRBD1,TRBV14,TRBJ2-7,many,CASSQDRQGERYEQYF,TGTGCCAGCAGCCAAGATAGGCAGGGGGAGCGCTACGAGCAGTACTTC
TRBD1,TRBV6-1,TRBJ1-1,few,CASNEGQVRTEAFF,TGTGCCAGCAATGAGGGACAGGTCCGCACTGAAGCTTTCTTT
.,TRBV12-3/TRBV12-4,TRBJ2-2,many,CASTLNPRDLFTGELFF,TGTGCCAGCACCCTAAACCCCCGGGACTTATTCACCGGGGAGCTGTTTTTT
.,TRBV28,TRBJ2-3,many,CASRSLGRGQHTQYF,TGTGCCAGCCGTTCCTTGGGGAGGGGGCAGCATACGCAGTATTTT
.,TRBV5-1,TRBJ2-2,.,CASSFTQDTGELFF,TGCGCCAGCAGCTTCACTCAAGACACCGGGGAGCTGTTTTTT
.,TRBV30,TRBJ2-2,many,CAWRNRGGTGELFF,TGTGCCTGGAGGAACAGGGGGGGGACCGGGGAGCTGTTTTTT
TRBD2,TRBV5-6,TRBJ2-1,many,CASSRERGKYNEQFF,TGTGCCAGCAGCAGGGAGCGGGGGAAATACAATGAGCAGTTCTTC
.,TRBV18,TRBJ2-3,many,CASSPYADTQYF,TGTGCCAGCTCACCATACGCAGATACGCAGTATTTT
TRBD1,TRBV18,TRBJ1-1,many,CASSPRTGAAEAFF,TGTGCCAGCTCACCACGGACAGGGGCGGCTGAAGCTTTCTTT
.,TRBV29-1,TRBJ2-2,many,CSVTQGGGELFF,TGCAGCGTAACCCAGGGTGGCGGGGAGCTGTTTTTT
TRBD2,TRBV6-5,TRBJ2-3,many,CASSYSRGSTDTQYF,TGTGCCAGCAGTTACTCGCGGGGGAGCACAGATACGCAGTATTTT
TRBD1,TRBV6-6,TRBJ2-1,many,CATQSPGQGAPRGDYNEQFF,TGTGCCACCCAATCCCCGGGACAGGGGGCACCCCGCGGGGATTACAATGAGCAGTTCTTC
TRBD1,TRBV30,TRBJ1-2,many,CAWSAGQRSYGYTF,TGTGCCTGGAGTGCGGGACAGCGAAGCTATGGCTACACCTTC
TRBD2,TRBV7-2,TRBJ2-5,many,CASSPSGRAGETQYF,TGTGCCAGCAGCCCTAGCGGGAGGGCCGGGGAGACCCAGTACTTC
.,TRBV20-1,TRBJ1-6,many,CSAVAGKSSYNSPLHF,TGCAGTGCTGTAGCTGGAAAGAGCTCCTATAATTCACCCCTCCACTTT